This passage covers 22 T cell receptor beta chains from one sample sequenced in a study of blood T cell repertoires in COVID-19. Assay used: immunoSEQ multiplex PCR; TCRdb lists only in-frame clones, some missing. Of roughly 68,000 clones listed, roughly nine tenths are singletons. Material for sequencing was peripheral blood. The receptor source for this set is a man in his forties with COVID-19, enrolled during active disease.

The chain has TRBV5-8 and TRBJ2-7, with D perhaps matching TRBD2 (5 bases). V was pared by 0 bases and J by 0 bases, with 13 bases between. The CDR3 is 16 residues long. Germline V lookup: CDR1 SGHTS, CDR2 YDEGEE. The CDR3 DNA reads TGTGCCAGCAGCTTGGGACGGACTTTACTCTCCTACGAGCAGTACTTC. This encodes CASSLGRTLLSYEQYF.

CDR3 protein: CASSLQAFGAFF. CDR3 nucleotides: TGTGCCAGCAGTTTACAGGCGTTTGGAGCTTTCTTT. The rearrangement links TRBV28 to TRBJ1-1, with unresolved D. The CDR3 is 12 amino acids. CDR1 is MDHEN, CDR2 SYDVKM, per germline. Trimming removed 2 bases at V and 10 bases at J, with 11 bases between.

The genes are TRBV6-5 and TRBJ2-1; TRBD1 matches at 9 bases. V dropped 6 bases and J dropped 9; count of bases not matched to a gene: 9. The germline V gene has CDR1 MNHEY and CDR2 SVGAGI. The CDR3 extends over 14 amino acids. The CDR3 region is CASSIRDREGEQFF. CDR3 sequence (DNA): TGTGCCAGCAGCATCCGGGACAGGGAAGGTGAGCAGTTCTTC.

The chain has TRBV28 and TRBJ1-2; the D is unclear. Trimming cost V 6 bases and J 2 bases, with 25 bases left between them. The germline V gene has CDR1 MDHEN and CDR2 SYDVKM. The CDR3 contains 18 residues. The CDR3 DNA is TGTGCCAGCAGCCCGACCCCTTACCTTGATACAGAAAACTATGGCTACACCTTC. It codes for CASSPTPYLDTENYGYTF.

The CDR3 nucleotides are TGCGCCAGCAGCTTACAGGGATACAATGGCTACACCTTC. Its translation: CASSLQGYNGYTF. V usage is TRBV5-1 and J usage is TRBJ1-2, with TRBD1 as a possible D gene (6 bases). The germline CDR1 and CDR2 sequences are SGHRS and YFSETQ. Trimming stripped 2 bases from V and 6 bases from J, with 11 bases between. This CDR3 has 13 amino acids.

The V and J genes are TRBV27 and TRBJ1-5; D is unresolved. This CDR3 has 15 amino acids. Looked up from germline, CDR1 is MNHEY and CDR2 is SMNVEV (reference sequence). Trimming stripped 0 bases from V and 6 bases from J, with 12 bases between. This CDR3 is CASSLSVRAGQPQHF. CDR3 DNA: TGTGCCAGCAGTTTATCGGTGAGGGCTGGTCAGCCCCAGCATTTT.

The chain has TRBV10-3 and TRBJ2-7; TRBD1 matches 9 bases. This CDR3 comprises 15 residues. Germline CDR1 is ENHRY and CDR2 is SYGVKD. The trim removed 0 bases at V and 3 bases at J, leaving 3 bases unmatched. In DNA, the CDR3 is TGTGCCATCAGTGAGTCCCGGGACAGGGTCTACGAGCAGTACTTC. This translates into CAISESRDRVYEQYF.

The rearrangement links TRBV28 to TRBJ2-7, with TRBD1 matching 7 bases. This CDR3 comprises 15 residues. The V and J ends lost 8 bases and 2 bases, in that order; junction bases with no gene match: 12. Per the germline V gene, CDR1 is MDHEN and CDR2 is SYDVKM. CDR3 in amino acids: CASFSGGIDPYEQYF. Here the CDR3 DNA reads TGTGCCAGCTTTTCAGGGGGAATAGATCCCTACGAGCAGTACTTC.

This clone was detected only once. V gene TRBV10-3 combines with J gene TRBJ1-5; TRBD1 agrees at 9 bases. This CDR3 comprises 17 residues. V shed 7 bases, J shed 3 bases, and the junction held 13 bases outside the gene matches. Germline V gene data show CDR1 as ENHRY and CDR2 as SYGVKD. As DNA, the CDR3 is TGTGCCATCATCCCAGTTACCGGGACAGGGAACAATCAGCCCCAGCATTTT. The encoded protein is CAIIPVTGTGNNQPQHF.

V gene TRBV5-1 combines with J gene TRBJ2-1; TRBD2 agrees at 15 bases. Germline lookup yields CDR1 SGHRS and CDR2 YFSETQ. The J segment lost 7 bases and the V segment lost 3 bases, leaving 8 bases of the junction unmatched. The CDR3 extends over 17 amino acids. The DNA for the CDR3 is TGCGCCAGCAGCTCGGGACTAGCGGGGGGCGTTGATAATGAGCAGTTCTTC. Its protein product is CASSSGLAGGVDNEQFF. Together with reference TRBV5-1 and TRBJ2-1, the CDR3 gives the full variable domain: KAGVTQTPRYLIKTRGQQVTLSCSPISGHRSVSWYQQTPGQGLQFLFEYFSETQRNKGNFPGRFSGRQFSNSRSEMNVSTLELGDSALYLCASSSGLAGGVDNEQFFGPGTRLTVL.

The genes are TRBV28 and TRBJ2-1; the D gene is possibly TRBD2 (6 bases). Trimming removed 4 bases from V and 0 bases from J, with 13 bases in between. The CDR3 totals 16 residues. Germline assignment: CDR1 MDHEN and CDR2 SYDVKM. CDR3 in amino acids: CASSSPGESSYNEQFF. The CDR3 coding sequence is TGTGCCAGCAGTTCCCCGGGGGAAAGCTCCTACAATGAGCAGTTCTTC. The variable domain in full, with the rest retrieved from reference TRBV28 and TRBJ2-1, is DVKVTQSSRYLVKRTGEKVFLECVQDMDHENMFWYRQDPGLGLRLIYFSYDVKMKEKGDIPEGYSVSREKKERFSLILESASTNQTSMYLCASSSPGESSYNEQFFGPGTRLTVL.

This clone has a single count. The rearrangement joins TRBV5-1 to TRBJ2-7; TRBD1 is a possible D gene (6 bases). From germline, CDR1 is SGHRS and CDR2 YFSETQ. The CDR3 is made up of 13 amino acids. Trimming cost V 3 bases and J 3 bases, with 10 bases left between them. Here the CDR3 DNA reads TGCGCCAGCAGCTCCGGGACAAACTACGAGCAGTACTTC. Its translation is CASSSGTNYEQYF.

This chain uses TRBV6-6 with TRBJ1-2; 12 nucleotides align to TRBD1. The CDR3 runs to 17 residues. The V gene's germline CDR1 is MNHNY and CDR2 SVGAGI (reference sequence). V trimming: 5 bases; J trimming: 7 bases; junction bases outside the gene matches: 14. The CDR3 loop reads CASSPRLPGTGGSGYTF. The CDR3 DNA reads as TGTGCCAGCAGTCCTCGTCTTCCCGGGACAGGGGGCTCTGGCTACACCTTC.

In DNA form, the CDR3 reads TGTGCCAGCAGCCAGACTAGCGTCCAGAACAATGAGCAGTTCTTC. The encoded protein is CASSQTSVQNNEQFF. The chain uses TRBV3-1 (or the pseudogene TRBV3-2) and TRBJ2-1; the match to TRBD2 covers 8 bases. Looked up from germline, CDR1 is LGHDT and CDR2 is YNNKEL (reference sequence). The CDR3 is made up of 15 amino acids. V shed 3 bases, J shed 5 bases, and the junction held 6 bases outside the gene matches.

The chain is built from TRBV29-1 and TRBJ1-2; 7 bases map to TRBD1. V gave up 5 bases and J gave up 8 bases; unmatched junction bases: 11. Per the germline V gene, CDR1 is SQVTM and CDR2 is ANQGSEA. The CDR3 has 13 amino acids. In DNA, the CDR3 is TGCAGCGTTCCCGTCAGACAGGGTTGGGGCTACACCTTC. It encodes CSVPVRQGWGYTF.

This clone has just a few counts. The rearrangement links TRBV5-1 to TRBJ1-1; 9 nucleotides line up with TRBD1. The length of the CDR3 is 15 residues. V lost 4 bases, J lost 4 bases, and 8 bases stayed unmatched. The germline V gene has CDR1 SGHRS and CDR2 YFSETQ. CDR3 region: CASSRVGTGSTEAFF. The CDR3 nucleotides are TGCGCCAGCAGCAGGGTAGGGACAGGGAGCACTGAAGCTTTCTTT.

J is TRBJ2-7 and V is TRBV6-2 or TRBV6-3; 8 positions agree with TRBD2. The J segment lost 9 bases and the V segment lost 2 bases, leaving 12 bases of the junction unmatched. In germline, CDR1 is MNHEY, CDR2 SVGEGT. The CDR3 spans 15 residues. CDR3 DNA: TGTGCCAGCAGTTACGCCTCCGGGACTAGTAATGTGCAGTACTTC. Translation: CASSYASGTSNVQYF.

The CDR3 reads CASSFPGDRGTYEQYF. In nucleotides, the CDR3 is TGTGCCAGCAGCTTCCCTGGGGACAGGGGAACCTACGAGCAGTACTTC. The chain couples TRBV5-4 to TRBJ2-7; 10 nucleotides align to TRBD1. Germline V gene lookup returns CDR1 SGHNT and CDR2 YYREEE (reference sequence). The junction had 7 bases not matched to a gene; V was cut back by 2 bases and J by 2 bases. The CDR3 loop spans 16 amino acids.

The rearrangement joins TRBV6-5 to TRBJ2-2; tentative D call: TRBD1 (6 bases). CDR3 size: 14 residues. Germline values: CDR1 MNHEY, CDR2 SVGAGI. Trimming cost V 8 bases and J 1 base, with 11 bases left between them. The CDR3 bases are TGTGCCAGCCGGATGGGACAGAACACCGGGGAGCTGTTTTTT. The encoded protein is CASRMGQNTGELFF.

This chain joins TRBV4-1 and TRBJ1-5; tentatively, D is TRBD1 (6 bases). CDR3 length equals 15 residues. The V gene lost 0 bases and the J gene lost 5 bases, with 11 bases spanning the gap. Germline V gives CDR1 MGHRA, CDR2 YSYEKL. This CDR3 reads CASSQDLGGHQPQHF. The CDR3 region has the DNA TGCGCCAGCAGCCAAGATTTGGGGGGGCATCAGCCCCAGCATTTT.

The gene calls are TRBV19 and TRBJ1-2, with 7 bases fitting TRBD1. CDR3 size: 15 residues. Germline assignment: CDR1 LNHDA and CDR2 SQIVND (reference sequence). Losses at the gene ends were 4 bases for V and 7 bases for J; bases not matched to a gene: 12. The CDR3 DNA is TGTGCCAGTAGTACGGGGGACAGCCGAGTTCTTGGCTACACCTTC. Its translation is CASSTGDSRVLGYTF.

This chain uses TRBV5-1 with TRBJ2-6, with a possible D match to TRBD1 (6 bases). CDR1 SGHRS and CDR2 YFSETQ come from the germline V gene. Trimming cost V 0 bases and J 1 base, with 11 bases left between them. This CDR3 has 17 residues. CDR3 region: CASSLAPRGSGANVLTF. The CDR3 nucleotides read TGCGCCAGCAGCTTGGCCCCCAGGGGATCTGGGGCCAACGTCCTGACTTTC.